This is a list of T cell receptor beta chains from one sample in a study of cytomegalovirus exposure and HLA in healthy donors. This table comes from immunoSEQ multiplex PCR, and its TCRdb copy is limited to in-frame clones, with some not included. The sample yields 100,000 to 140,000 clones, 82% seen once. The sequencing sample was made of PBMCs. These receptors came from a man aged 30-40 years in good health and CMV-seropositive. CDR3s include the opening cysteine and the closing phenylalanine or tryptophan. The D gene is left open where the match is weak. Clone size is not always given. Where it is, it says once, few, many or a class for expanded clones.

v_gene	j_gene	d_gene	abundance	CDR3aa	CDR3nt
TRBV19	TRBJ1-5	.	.	CASSISRDRVNQPQHF	TGTGCCAGTAGTATTTCCAGGGATCGGGTCAATCAGCCCCAGCATTTT
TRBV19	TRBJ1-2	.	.	CASSPRGADGYTF	TGTGCCAGTAGCCCCCGGGGGGCCGACGGCTACACCTTC
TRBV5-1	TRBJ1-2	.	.	CASRARGEGRDDGYTF	TGCGCCAGCAGAGCCCGCGGCGAGGGGAGGGACGATGGCTACACCTTC
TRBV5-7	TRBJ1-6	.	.	CASSHACWEGSPLHF	TGTGCCAGCAGTCATGCGTGTTGGGAGGGTTCACCCCTCCACTTT
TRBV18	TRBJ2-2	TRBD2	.	CASSPSSTGGGRNTGELFF	TGTGCCAGCTCACCATCCTCGACTGGCGGGGGGCGGAACACCGGGGAGCTGTTTTTT
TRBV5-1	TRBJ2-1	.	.	CASSILGSSYNEQFF	TGCGCCAGCAGCATCCTAGGGAGCTCCTACAATGAGCAGTTCTTC
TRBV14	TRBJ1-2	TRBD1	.	CASSPRFTGTGKYGYTF	TGTGCCAGCAGCCCCCGATTTACCGGGACAGGGAAGTATGGCTACACCTTC
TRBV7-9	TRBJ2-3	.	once	CASSLEFSTDTQYF	TGTGCCAGCAGCTTAGAATTCTCCACAGATACGCAGTATTTT
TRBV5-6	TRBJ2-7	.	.	CASSLNRGAGISYEQYF	TGTGCCAGCAGCTTGAATCGGGGGGCTGGTATCTCCTACGAGCAGTACTTC
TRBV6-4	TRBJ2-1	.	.	CASSRQGRDEQFF	TGTGCCAGCAGCCGACAGGGGAGGGATGAGCAGTTCTTC
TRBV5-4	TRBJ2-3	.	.	CASSLADRITDTQYF	TGTGCCAGCAGCTTGGCCGATAGAATCACAGATACGCAGTATTTT
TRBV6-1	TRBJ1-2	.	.	CASSVTGMPNYGYTF	TGTGCCAGCAGTGTAACAGGAATGCCAAACTATGGCTACACCTTC
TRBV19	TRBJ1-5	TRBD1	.	CASSYQGGYQPQHF	TGTGCCAGTAGCTACCAGGGGGGATATCAGCCCCAGCATTTT
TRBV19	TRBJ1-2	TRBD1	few	CASTQGANYGYTF	TGTGCCAGTACCCAGGGGGCTAACTATGGCTACACCTTC
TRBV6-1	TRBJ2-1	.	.	CASSRHGGEQFF	TGTGCCAGCAGCCGGCACGGGGGTGAGCAGTTCTTC
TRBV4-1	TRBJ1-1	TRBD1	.	CASSPRTGSSFGTEAFF	TGCGCCAGCAGCCCCCGGACAGGGTCTTCCTTCGGCACTGAAGCTTTCTTT
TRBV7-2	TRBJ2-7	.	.	CASSFFQGSNYEQYF	TGTGCCAGCAGCTTTTTTCAGGGCTCGAACTACGAGCAGTACTTC
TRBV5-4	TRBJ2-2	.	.	CASSPSANTGELFF	TGTGCCAGCAGCCCGTCGGCGAACACCGGGGAGCTGTTTTTT
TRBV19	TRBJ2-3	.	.	CASSSRAAGSTDTQYF	TGTGCCAGTAGTTCCCGGGCGGCAGGGAGCACAGATACGCAGTATTTT
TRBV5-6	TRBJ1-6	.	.	CASSLAKGAGNYNSPLHF	TGTGCCAGCAGCTTGGCCAAAGGTGCAGGAAACTATAATTCACCCCTCCACTTT
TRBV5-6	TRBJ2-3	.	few	CASSRGAGTNTDTQYF	TGTGCCAGCAGCCGGGGGGCGGGGACAAACACAGATACGCAGTATTTT
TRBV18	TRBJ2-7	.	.	CASSPRGLLEQYF	TGTGCCAGCTCACCACGGGGACTGCTCGAGCAGTACTTC
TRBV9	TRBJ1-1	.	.	CASSPWDNRNTEAFF	TGTGCCAGCAGCCCGTGGGACAATCGGAACACTGAAGCTTTCTTT
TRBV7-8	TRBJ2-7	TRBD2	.	CASSSVAGSSYEQYF	TGTGCCAGCAGCTCCGTAGCGGGATCATCCTACGAGCAGTACTTC
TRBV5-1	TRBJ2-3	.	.	CASSPPDSSTDTQYF	TGCGCCAGCAGCCCACCGGACTCAAGCACAGATACGCAGTATTTT
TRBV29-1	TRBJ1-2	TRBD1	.	CSVRQGLYGYTF	TGCAGCGTTCGACAGGGCCTCTATGGCTACACCTTC
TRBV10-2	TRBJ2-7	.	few	CASSYRTPYEQYF	TGCGCCAGCAGCTACAGGACCCCCTACGAGCAGTACTTC
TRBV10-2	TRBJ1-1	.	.	CASSPEHGGPTEAFF	TGCGCCAGCAGTCCCGAACACGGGGGGCCCACTGAAGCTTTCTTT
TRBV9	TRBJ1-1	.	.	CASSVGERSEAFF	TGTGCCAGCAGCGTCGGGGAAAGGTCTGAAGCTTTCTTT
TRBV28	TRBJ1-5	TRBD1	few	CASTLTSGTGHQPQHF	TGTGCCAGCACCCTCACCTCCGGGACAGGGCATCAGCCCCAGCATTTT
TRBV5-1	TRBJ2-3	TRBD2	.	CASSSTELAGGTDTQYF	TGCGCCAGCAGCTCCACCGAACTAGCGGGGGGAACAGATACGCAGTATTTT
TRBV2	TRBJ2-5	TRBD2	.	CASRPSGGRQETQYF	TGTGCCAGCAGGCCTAGCGGGGGGCGACAAGAGACCCAGTACTTC
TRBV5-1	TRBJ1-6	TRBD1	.	CASSLGGGTGRSTDSPLHF	TGCGCCAGCAGCTTGGGAGGGGGGACAGGGAGAAGCACGGATTCACCCCTCCACTTT
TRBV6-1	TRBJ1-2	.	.	CASSEASPLNYGYTF	TGTGCCAGCAGTGAAGCAAGCCCGTTGAACTATGGCTACACCTTC
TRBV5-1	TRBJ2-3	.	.	CASSSGADTQYF	TGCGCCAGCAGCTCGGGGGCAGATACGCAGTATTTT
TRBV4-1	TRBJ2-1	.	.	CASSPHHSPYNEQFF	TGCGCCAGCAGCCCACACCACAGCCCCTACAATGAGCAGTTCTTC
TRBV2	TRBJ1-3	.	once	CAKRGADGNTIYF	TGTGCCAAGCGGGGGGCGGACGGAAACACCATATATTTT
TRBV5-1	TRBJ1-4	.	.	CASSLRPPQEKLFF	TGCGCCAGCAGCTTGCGACCACCACAGGAGAAACTGTTTTTT
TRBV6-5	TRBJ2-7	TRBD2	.	CASSYTRGGVYEQYF	TGTGCCAGCAGTTACACTCGCGGGGGGGTCTACGAGCAGTACTTC
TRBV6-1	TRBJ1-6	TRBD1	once	CASSDPRQGYNSPLHF	TGTGCCAGCAGTGACCCCCGACAGGGATATAATTCACCCCTCCACTTT
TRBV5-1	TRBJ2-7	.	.	CASSLAPGSYEQYF	TGCGCCAGCAGCTTGGCCCCGGGTTCCTACGAGCAGTACTTC
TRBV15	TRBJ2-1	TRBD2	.	CATSRGSGVANEQFF	TGTGCCACCAGCAGAGGTAGCGGGGTCGCCAATGAGCAGTTCTTC
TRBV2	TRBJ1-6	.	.	CTSNREFNSPLHF	TGTACCAGCAACCGGGAGTTTAATTCACCCCTCCACTTT
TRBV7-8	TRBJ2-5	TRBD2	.	CASSQPRLAPSGTQYF	TGTGCCAGCAGCCAACCTAGACTAGCCCCGAGTGGGACCCAGTACTTC
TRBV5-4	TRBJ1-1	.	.	CASTPSGTNYEAFF	TGTGCCAGCACCCCCTCGGGGACAAATTACGAAGCTTTCTTT
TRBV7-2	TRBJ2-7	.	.	CASSLDGGTYEQYF	TGTGCCAGCAGCTTAGATGGGGGCACCTACGAGCAGTACTTC
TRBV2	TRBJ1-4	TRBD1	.	CASNRQGTNEKLFF	TGTGCCAGTAATCGACAGGGAACTAATGAAAAACTGTTTTTT
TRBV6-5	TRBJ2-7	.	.	CASRSGGLYEQYF	TGTGCCAGCAGATCAGGGGGGCTCTACGAGCAGTACTTC
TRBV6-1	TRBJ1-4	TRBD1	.	CASIRDRVDEKLFF	TGTGCCAGCATCAGAGACAGGGTAGATGAAAAACTGTTTTTT
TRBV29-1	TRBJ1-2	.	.	CSVEDGGRDLGYTF	TGCAGCGTTGAAGATGGAGGGAGGGACTTAGGCTACACCTTC
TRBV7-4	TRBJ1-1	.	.	CASTLRGAFF	TGTGCCAGCACCCTTCGGGGAGCTTTCTTT
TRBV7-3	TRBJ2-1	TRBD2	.	CASSWGLAAYNEQFF	TGTGCCAGCAGCTGGGGACTAGCGGCCTACAATGAGCAGTTCTTC
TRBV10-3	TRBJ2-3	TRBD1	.	CAIGTGGGTDTQYF	TGTGCCATCGGGACAGGGGGAGGGACAGATACGCAGTATTTT
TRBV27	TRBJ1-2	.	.	CASSPDSYGYTF	TGTGCCAGCAGTCCTGACAGTTATGGCTACACCTTC
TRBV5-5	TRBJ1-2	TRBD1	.	CASSRGQGEVGYTF	TGTGCCAGCAGCCGGGGACAGGGGGAGGTTGGCTACACCTTC
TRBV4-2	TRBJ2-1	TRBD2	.	CASSQESTGGFNEQFF	TGTGCCAGCAGCCAAGAATCGACGGGGGGGTTCAATGAGCAGTTCTTC